Each of the 32 T cell receptor beta chains below was sequenced from the same sample in a study of blood T cell repertoires in COVID-19. Clones were sequenced by immunoSEQ multiplex PCR, and TCRdb holds only the in-frame ones, with some missing. The sample carries roughly 100,000 clones, approximately 85% recorded once. Input material: peripheral blood. The source is a man in his fifties or sixties with acute or convalescent COVID-19.

The chain links TRBV11-3 to TRBJ1-1; D is ambiguous. Germline loops: CDR1 SGHNT, CDR2 YENEEA. Trimming shortened V by 1 base and J by 8 bases, and 5 bases separated the two germline ends. This CDR3 region has 11 residues. The CDR3 DNA follows: TGTGCCAGCAGCTTAGGCGGCGAAGCTTTCTTT. This translates into CASSLGGEAFF. The full variable domain, in which reference TRBV11-3 and TRBJ1-1 provide the parts outside the CDR3, is EAGVVQSPRYKIIEKKQPVAFWCNPISGHNTLYWYLQNLGQGPELLIRYENEEAVDDSQLPKDRFSAERLKGVDSTLKIQPAELGDSAVYLCASSLGGEAFFGQGTRLTVV.

On this clone itself: One end of the junction varies from germline; a read error may be responsible. The chain links TRBV15 to TRBJ1-4; possible D gene TRBD1, 6 bases. Germline CDR1 and CDR2: LNHNV and YYDKDF (reference sequence). CDR3 size: 14 residues. The CDR3, as DNA: TGTGCCACCAGCAGAGATCAGGGGTCGGGGCCCTCCCTTTTT. Its translation: CATSRDQGSGPSLF.

The chain carries TRBV18 and TRBJ1-3, with D hard to call. Germline values: CDR1 KGHSH, CDR2 LQKENI. This CDR3 has 17 amino acids. Trimming pared 6 bases from V and 1 base from J, leaving 19 bases between. CDR3 in DNA: TGTGCCAGCTCCCCGAATTCGCACTCGGGGTCTGGAAACACCATATATTTT. As protein: CASSPNSHSGSGNTIYF.

The chain has TRBV7-3 and TRBJ2-7; TRBD1 is a possible D gene (5 bases). The length of the CDR3 is 14 residues. Between the trimmed V and J ends, which lost 4 bases and 7 bases, there was a span of 17 bases. The germline V gene has CDR1 SGHTA and CDR2 FQGTGA. This chain's CDR3 is CASSSSGPPREQYF. The CDR3 DNA reads TGTGCCAGCAGCTCATCAGGGCCCCCGCGGGAGCAGTACTTC.

With respect to this clone: One junction end does not reproduce the germline sequence, and a read error may be involved. The chain carries TRBV20-1 and TRBJ1-2; D may be TRBD1 (5 bases). The CDR3 runs to 11 residues. Germline values: CDR1 DFQATT, CDR2 SNEGSKA (reference sequence). DNA for the CDR3: TGCAGTGCTAGTCTCAGGGAAGTTCCCTCTTTC. Encoded protein: CSASLREVPSF.

The rearrangement joins TRBV30 to TRBJ1-6; 9 bases are a match to TRBD1. Germline V lookup: CDR1 GTSNPN, CDR2 SVGIG (reference sequence). CDR3 length: 14 residues. V lost 4 bases to trimming and J lost 9 bases; unmatched junction nucleotides: 7. CDR3 sequence: CAWKTRDRVSPLHF. The CDR3 DNA sequence: TGTGCCTGGAAAACTCGGGACAGGGTTTCACCCCTCCACTTT.

The chain joins TRBV5-8 to TRBJ2-7; no clear D gene. The V gene lost 10 bases and the J gene lost 2 bases, with 10 bases spanning the gap. This CDR3 spans 11 amino acids. Germline assignment: CDR1 SGHTS and CDR2 YDEGEE. The CDR3, as DNA: TGTGCCGGTAACGTAGCCTACGAGCAGTACTTC. Translation gives CAGNVAYEQYF.

This clone was recorded only once. The rearrangement uses TRBV7-8 and TRBJ2-2, with 8 bases that match TRBD1. Germline V gene sequence: CDR1 SGHVS, CDR2 FQNEAQ. Unmatched junction bases numbered 4, after V lost 1 base and J lost 3 bases. This CDR3 spans 16 amino acids. The CDR3: CASSLVRTGYTGELFF. The CDR3, as DNA: TGTGCCAGCAGCTTAGTCCGGACAGGGTACACCGGGGAGCTGTTTTTT.

The rearrangement uses TRBV27 and TRBJ2-1; tentatively, D is TRBD1 (5 bases). This CDR3 region has 16 residues. Per the germline V gene, CDR1 is MNHEY and CDR2 is SMNVEV (reference sequence). V lost 2 bases to trimming and J lost 4 bases, with 15 bases between them. CDR3 DNA: TGTGCCAGCAGTTTACTCAGGACAACCCGGTACAATGAGCAGTTCTTC. This gives the protein CASSLLRTTRYNEQFF.

This chain links TRBV2 with TRBJ1-1, with 10 bases matching TRBD1. The V and J ends lost 3 bases and 5 bases, in that order; junction bases with no gene match: 9. Germline V gene lookup returns CDR1 SNHLY and CDR2 FYNNEI. This CDR3 region has 16 residues. The CDR3 DNA reads TGTGCCAGCAGTGAGGGGACGGGACAGGGGCCGACTGAAGCTTTCTTT. Translation gives CASSEGTGQGPTEAFF.

The V and J genes are TRBV7-9 and TRBJ2-7; 8 bases fit TRBD1. The CDR3 consists of 16 residues. Germline V gene data show CDR1 as SEHNR and CDR2 as FQNEAQ (reference sequence). V shed 5 bases and J 2 bases; nucleotides not matched to a gene: 11. CDR3 nucleotides: TGTGCCAGCAGCCTCCTCCAGACAGGGGCTCCCTACGAGCAGTACTTC. Protein: CASSLLQTGAPYEQYF.

The chain uses TRBV5-8 and TRBJ1-6; no clear D. This CDR3 has 14 amino acids. Trimming shortened V by 4 bases and J by 6 bases, and 11 bases separated the two germline ends. In germline, CDR1 is SGHTS, CDR2 YDEGEE. The CDR3 nucleotides read TGTGCCAGCAGCGCCCGGGAGTTTAATTCACCCCTCCACTTT. Protein product: CASSAREFNSPLHF.

This clone has only one observation. The chain couples TRBV4-1 to TRBJ2-3, with a tentative D call TRBD2 (5 bases). The CDR3 is 16 residues long. The germline V and J ends were trimmed by 4 bases and 0 bases, with 14 bases remaining between them. Germline V gives CDR1 MGHRA, CDR2 YSYEKL. Here the CDR3 reads CASSPAVLASTDTQYF. CDR3 DNA sequence: TGCGCCAGCAGCCCAGCGGTCCTGGCTAGCACAGATACGCAGTATTTT.

CDR3: CATSGQSDTQYF. The CDR3 DNA sequence: TGTGCCACCAGTGGGCAGTCAGATACGCAGTATTTT. The V call is TRBV24-1, the J call TRBJ2-3; D is ambiguous. The CDR3 sequence is 12 residues long. The germline gives CDR1 KGHDR, CDR2 SFDVKD. Between the trimmed V and J ends, which lost 5 bases and 4 bases, there was a span of 6 bases.

The V and J genes are TRBV15 and TRBJ2-6, with 8 bases identical to TRBD1. The V gene's germline CDR1 is LNHNV and CDR2 YYDKDF (reference sequence). This CDR3 is built from 18 residues. The trim removed 1 base at V and 2 bases at J, leaving 7 bases unmatched. CDR3: CATSRVWTGRTGANVLTF. The CDR3 DNA reads as TGTGCCACCAGCAGAGTTTGGACAGGGCGGACTGGGGCCAACGTCCTGACTTTC.

This sequence joins TRBV11-2 and TRBJ1-2, with 7 positions matching TRBD1. Germline lookup yields CDR1 SGHAT and CDR2 FQNNGV. The ends lost 5 bases at V and 5 bases at J; junction bases unmatched: 5. This CDR3 region has 13 residues. This chain's CDR3 is CASSPGTAYGYTF. The CDR3, as DNA: TGTGCCAGCAGCCCAGGGACAGCTTATGGCTACACCTTC. The whole variable domain, remainder taken from reference TRBV11-2 and TRBJ1-2, is EAGVAQSPRYKIIEKRQSVAFWCNPISGHATLYWYQQILGQGPKLLIQFQNNGVVDDSQLPKDRFSAERLKGVDSTLKIQPAKLEDSAVYLCASSPGTAYGYTFGSGTRLTVV.

This clone was seen just once. The CDR3 DNA follows: TGTGCCATCACTACAGGGTTGGGTCAGCCCCAGCATTTT. Protein sequence: CAITTGLGQPQHF. The chain joins TRBV10-3 to TRBJ1-5, with D perhaps TRBD1 (6 bases). Germline values: CDR1 ENHRY, CDR2 SYGVKD. This CDR3 region has 13 residues. The V end was cut by 7 bases, the J end by 6 bases, with 13 bases between.

The chain employs TRBV6-2 or TRBV6-3 and TRBJ2-7; TRBD2 might be the D (5 bases). This CDR3 is built from 11 residues. Looked up from germline, CDR1 is MNHEY and CDR2 is SVGEGT. Trimming took 5 bases from V and 5 from J, leaving 7 bases between them. The CDR3 region is CASSTRDEQYF. For the CDR3, the DNA is TGTGCCAGCAGTACGAGGGACGAGCAGTACTTC.

By sample share, this clone is large. The chain couples TRBV5-5 to TRBJ1-2; D might be TRBD1 (5 bases). The germline V gene encodes CDR1 SGHKS and CDR2 YYEKEE (reference sequence). Deletions cut 3 bases from V and 2 bases from J, with 11 bases between. This CDR3 spans 14 amino acids. CDR3 loop: CASSSLDRNYGYTF. The DNA of the CDR3 is TGTGCCAGCAGCTCCCTCGACAGAAACTATGGCTACACCTTC.

CDR3 DNA sequence: TGTGCCAGAAAATCTAGCGGGAGGGAGCTGTTTTTT. It yields the protein CARKSSGRELFF. The genes are TRBV6-5 and TRBJ2-2; TRBD2 agrees at 9 bases. This CDR3 region has 12 residues. Germline CDR1 reads MNHEY; CDR2 reads SVGAGI. V shed 9 bases, J shed 9 bases, and the junction held 5 bases outside the gene matches.

The chain couples TRBV21-1 to TRBJ2-7; TRBD1 is taken as the D call from the table, unchecked against the DNA. TRBV21-1 is classified as a pseudogene. This CDR3 comprises 14 residues. The CDR3 reads CASSLRTGNHEQYF. The DNA of the CDR3 is TGTGCCAGCAGCTTACGGACAGGGAACCACGAGCAGTACTTC.

The chain combines TRBV18 with TRBJ1-5; a weak D match, TRBD1 (6 bases). The CDR3 is 15 residues long. The ends were cut back, 3 bases at V and 4 bases at J, with 13 bases in the middle. Germline V CDR1 and CDR2: KGHSH, LQKENI. DNA for the CDR3: TGTGCCAGCTCACCCCGCCGGACAGATAATCAGCCCCAGCATTTT. This translates into CASSPRRTDNQPQHF.

The gene calls are TRBV18 and TRBJ2-1; perhaps TRBD2 as D (7 bases). CDR1 is KGHSH and CDR2 is LQKENI in the germline V gene. The germline V and J ends were trimmed by 5 bases and 4 bases, with 12 bases remaining between them. The CDR3 is 14 residues long. The CDR3 DNA reads TGTGCCAGCTCAACAGCGGGACAATACAATGAGCAGTTCTTC. It codes for CASSTAGQYNEQFF.

The chain uses TRBV19 and TRBJ2-1; 8 nucleotides agree with TRBD2. V lost 8 bases, J lost 8 bases, and 8 bases stayed unmatched. This CDR3 has 13 residues. Per germline, CDR1 LNHDA and CDR2 SQIVND (reference sequence). The CDR3, as DNA: TGTGCCAGTTCTCTAGCGGGTTGGGATGAGCAGTTCTTC. Encoded protein: CASSLAGWDEQFF.

V is TRBV3-1 (or the pseudogene TRBV3-2) and J is TRBJ2-1; 9 nucleotides agree with TRBD2. CDR1 and CDR2 (germline): LGHDT, YNNKEL (reference sequence). J gave up 5 bases and V 4 bases, and 3 bases lay outside the gene matches. The CDR3 contains 14 residues. CDR3 sequence reads: CASSRLAGDNEQFF. CDR3 bases: TGTGCCAGCAGCCGATTAGCGGGAGACAATGAGCAGTTCTTC.

The chain couples TRBV5-4 to TRBJ1-2; 10 bases align to TRBD1. The CDR3 contains 16 residues. CDR1 is SGHNT and CDR2 is YYREEE in the germline V gene (reference sequence). V lost 2 bases to trimming and J lost 5 bases; unmatched junction nucleotides: 9. The CDR3, as DNA: TGTGCCAGCAGCTTTTACCGGACAGGGGGGGAATATGGCTACACCTTC. Its protein product is CASSFYRTGGEYGYTF.

V and J are TRBV19 and TRBJ2-1, with D maybe TRBD2 (5 bases). CDR3 length equals 16 residues. Between the trimmed V and J ends, which lost 8 bases and 0 bases, there was a span of 17 bases. Germline V gene data show CDR1 as LNHDA and CDR2 as SQIVND (reference sequence). The CDR3: CASRPWVGSSYNEQFF. The CDR3 DNA follows: TGTGCCAGTCGCCCGTGGGTAGGGAGCTCCTACAATGAGCAGTTCTTC.

The chain joins TRBV19 to TRBJ1-4, with 11 positions matching TRBD1. V trimming: 4 bases; J trimming: 7 bases; junction bases outside the gene matches: 5. Germline V gives CDR1 LNHDA, CDR2 SQIVND (reference sequence). The CDR3 runs to 15 residues. The DNA for the CDR3 is TGTGCCAGTAGTACGGGACAGGGGGGACGTGAAAAACTGTTTTTT. It translates to CASSTGQGGREKLFF.

The rearrangement links TRBV11-3 to TRBJ2-3; TRBD2 agrees at 11 bases. Losses at the gene ends were 5 bases for V and 1 base for J; bases not matched to a gene: 2. This CDR3 is 15 amino acids long. CDR1 and CDR2 (germline): SGHNT, YENEEA. The CDR3 bases are TGTGCCAGCAGCCAGACTAGCGGGGGCACAGATACGCAGTATTTT. Translated, it gives CASSQTSGGTDTQYF.

This rearrangement joins TRBV6-5 to TRBJ1-2; 7 bases are a match to TRBD1. From germline, CDR1 is MNHEY and CDR2 SVGAGI. Trimming cost V 6 bases and J 3 bases; bases outside gene matches: 4. The CDR3 extends over 13 amino acids. CDR3 sequence: CASRTGHDYGYTF. CDR3 in DNA: TGTGCCAGCAGGACAGGGCATGACTATGGCTACACCTTC.

This chain links TRBV7-9 with TRBJ1-2, with 8 bases matching TRBD1. Trimming removed 2 bases from V and 4 bases from J; junction bases left unmatched: 6. Germline V CDR1 and CDR2: SEHNR, FQNEAQ (reference sequence). The CDR3 is 15 amino acids. As DNA, the CDR3 is TGTGCCAGCAGCTTAATGGGACAGGCAGCCTATGGCTACACCTTC. It codes for CASSLMGQAAYGYTF.

The V call is TRBV10-3, the J call TRBJ1-2; 8 nucleotides match TRBD1. V lost 0 bases, J lost 4 bases, and 13 bases stayed unmatched. Germline lookup yields CDR1 ENHRY and CDR2 SYGVKD. The CDR3 consists of 18 residues. The CDR3: CAISESETPGQAIYGYTF. In DNA form, the CDR3 reads TGTGCCATCAGTGAGTCCGAGACCCCGGGACAGGCGATCTATGGCTACACCTTC.